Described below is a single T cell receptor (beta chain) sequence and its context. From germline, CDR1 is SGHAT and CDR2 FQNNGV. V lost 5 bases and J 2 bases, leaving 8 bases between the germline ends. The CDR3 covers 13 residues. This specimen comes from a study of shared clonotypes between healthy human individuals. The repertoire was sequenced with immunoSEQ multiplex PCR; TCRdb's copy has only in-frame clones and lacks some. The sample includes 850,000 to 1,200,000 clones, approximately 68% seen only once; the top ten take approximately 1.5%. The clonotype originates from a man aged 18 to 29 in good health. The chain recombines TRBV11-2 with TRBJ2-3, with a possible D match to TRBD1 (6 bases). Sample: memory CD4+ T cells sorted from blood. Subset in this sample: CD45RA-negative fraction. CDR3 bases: TGTGCCAGCAGCGACAGGTTCACAGATACGCAGTATTTT. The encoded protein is CASSDRFTDTQYF.